These T cell receptor beta chains were read from a single sample in a study of blood T cell repertoires in COVID-19. Libraries were prepared by immunoSEQ multiplex PCR; TCRdb keeps only in-frame clonotypes and omits some of them. The top ten hold around 9.3% of the sample, which has around 330,000 clones, around 90% seen once. Material: PBMCs or T cells enriched from blood (not recorded which). The receptors originated from a woman under 30 who had recovered from COVID-19. Both conserved end residues are part of each CDR3. Fields, in order: V gene, D gene, clone size, J gene, CDR3 protein. The D gene is left open where the match is weak. Rows give clone size only sometimes, using once, few, many, or a class for an expanded clone.

TRBV15,-,-,TRBJ2-3,CATSRGTENTQYF
TRBV6-4,-,once,TRBJ2-1,CASSDSFRQAYNEQFF
TRBV28,-,-,TRBJ1-2,CASSTDYYGYTF
TRBV9,TRBD1,-,TRBJ1-2,CASRGQGDLNYGYTF
TRBV5-1,TRBD2,-,TRBJ2-7,CASSLGLAGERSYEQYF
TRBV6-5,TRBD2,-,TRBJ2-3,CASSYSPSGGNTQYF
TRBV7-2,TRBD1,-,TRBJ2-4,CASSSRTGGPKNIQYF
TRBV7-3,TRBD1,-,TRBJ2-7,CASSLTGTGVVHEQYF
TRBV27,TRBD1,-,TRBJ1-1,CASSFNRGATEAFF
TRBV7-9,-,-,TRBJ2-1,CASSLVLASYNEQFF
TRBV6-6,TRBD1,-,TRBJ1-1,CASSTGRTGVLGFF
TRBV25-1,-,-,TRBJ2-1,CASSPGTGFNEQFF
TRBV3-1/TRBV3-2,-,-,TRBJ1-2,CASSQFDTHTGNYGYTF
TRBV5-1,TRBD1,-,TRBJ1-1,CASSQDRGLTEAFF
TRBV9,TRBD1,-,TRBJ2-1,CASSVPSAGGDYNEQFF